The T cell receptor beta chain described here comes from a study of PD-L1 blockade in urothelial cancer. The V gene end was trimmed by 8 bases and the J gene end by 3 bases; junction bases not matched to a gene: 15. The CDR3 sequence is 16 residues long. Germline lookup yields CDR1 MNHNY and CDR2 SVGAGI (reference sequence). Time point denoted: pretreatment peripheral blood. General observations from the study: Durable benefit was linked to greater 3-week expansion of tumor-associated blood clones.

On this clone itself: Antigen specificity is unknown.

TCRdb's table, derived via immunoSEQ multiplex PCR, lists solely in-frame clones and lacks some. The sample includes roughly 63,000 clones, about four fifths of them seen just once. The rearrangement joins TRBV6-6 to TRBJ1-1; TRBD1 matches 7 bases. The TCR sequence derives from a man between 65 and 85 years old with urothelial cancer. The sample in question was PBMCs, obtained around atezolizumab (anti-PD-L1) treatment. The CDR3 loop reads CASGNGGGELDTEAFF. CDR3 nucleotides: TGTGCCAGCGGTAATGGAGGGGGCGAATTGGACACTGAAGCTTTCTTT.